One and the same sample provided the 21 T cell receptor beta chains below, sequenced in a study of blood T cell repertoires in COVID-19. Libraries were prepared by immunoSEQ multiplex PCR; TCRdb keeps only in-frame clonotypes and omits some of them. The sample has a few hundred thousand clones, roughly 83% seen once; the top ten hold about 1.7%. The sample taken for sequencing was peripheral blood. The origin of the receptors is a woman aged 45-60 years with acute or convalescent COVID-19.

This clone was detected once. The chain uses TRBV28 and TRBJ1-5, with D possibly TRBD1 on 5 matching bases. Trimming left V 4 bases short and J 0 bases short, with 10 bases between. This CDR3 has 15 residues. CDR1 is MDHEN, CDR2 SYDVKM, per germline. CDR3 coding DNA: TGTGCCAGCAGTTCGACAGATTATAGCAATCAGCCCCAGCATTTT. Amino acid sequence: CASSSTDYSNQPQHF.

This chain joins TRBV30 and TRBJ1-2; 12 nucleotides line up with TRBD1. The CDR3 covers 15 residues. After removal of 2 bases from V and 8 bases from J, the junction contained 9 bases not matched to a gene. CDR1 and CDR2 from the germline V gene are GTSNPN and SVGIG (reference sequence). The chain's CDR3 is CAWSRLWDRGQGYTF. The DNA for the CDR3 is TGTGCCTGGAGTCGTTTATGGGACAGGGGGCAAGGCTACACCTTC.

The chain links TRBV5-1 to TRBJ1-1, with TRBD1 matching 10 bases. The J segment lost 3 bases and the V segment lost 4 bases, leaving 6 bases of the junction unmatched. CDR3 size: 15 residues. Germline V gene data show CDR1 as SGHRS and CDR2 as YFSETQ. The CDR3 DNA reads TGCGCCAGCAGCCCGGTGGGGACAGGGGACACTGAAGCTTTCTTT. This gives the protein CASSPVGTGDTEAFF.

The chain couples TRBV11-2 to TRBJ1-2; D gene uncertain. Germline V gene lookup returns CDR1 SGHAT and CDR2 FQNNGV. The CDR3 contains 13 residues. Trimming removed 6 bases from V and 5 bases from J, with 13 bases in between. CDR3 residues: CASRPGSGYGYTF. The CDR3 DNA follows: TGTGCCAGCAGACCGGGGTCTGGGTATGGCTACACCTTC. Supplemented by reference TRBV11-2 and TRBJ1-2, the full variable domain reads EAGVAQSPRYKIIEKRQSVAFWCNPISGHATLYWYQQILGQGPKLLIQFQNNGVVDDSQLPKDRFSAERLKGVDSTLKIQPAKLEDSAVYLCASRPGSGYGYTFGSGTRLTVV.

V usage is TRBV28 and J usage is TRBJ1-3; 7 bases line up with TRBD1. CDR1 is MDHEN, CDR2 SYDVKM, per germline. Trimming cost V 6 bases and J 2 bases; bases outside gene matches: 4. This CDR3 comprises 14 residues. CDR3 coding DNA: TGTGCCAGCAGGCGACAGGGTACTGGAAACACCATATATTTT. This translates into CASRRQGTGNTIYF.

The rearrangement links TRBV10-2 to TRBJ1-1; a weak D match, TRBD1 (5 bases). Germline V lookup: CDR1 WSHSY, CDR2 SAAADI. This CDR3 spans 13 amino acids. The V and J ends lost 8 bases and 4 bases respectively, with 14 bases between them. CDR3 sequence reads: CASLGGKFTEAFF. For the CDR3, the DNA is TGCGCCAGCCTCGGGGGAAAGTTCACTGAAGCTTTCTTT.

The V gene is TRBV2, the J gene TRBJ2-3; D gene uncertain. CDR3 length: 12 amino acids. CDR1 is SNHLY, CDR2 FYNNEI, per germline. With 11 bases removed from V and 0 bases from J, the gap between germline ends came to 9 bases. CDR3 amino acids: CAGATSTDTQYF. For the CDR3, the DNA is TGTGCCGGAGCGACCAGCACAGATACGCAGTATTTT.

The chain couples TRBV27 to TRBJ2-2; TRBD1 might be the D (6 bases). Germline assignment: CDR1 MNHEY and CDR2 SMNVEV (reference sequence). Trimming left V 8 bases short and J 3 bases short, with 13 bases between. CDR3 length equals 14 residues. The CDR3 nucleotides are TGTGCCAGCGAGGAGACAGGCCACACCGGGGAGCTGTTTTTT. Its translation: CASEETGHTGELFF.

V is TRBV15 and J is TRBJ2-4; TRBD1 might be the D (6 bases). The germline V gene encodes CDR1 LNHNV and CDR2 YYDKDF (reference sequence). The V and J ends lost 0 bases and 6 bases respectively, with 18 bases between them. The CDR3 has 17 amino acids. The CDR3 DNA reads TGTGCCACCAGCAGAGATACCGGGCAGGGGTCTTTAAACATTCAGTACTTC. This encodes CATSRDTGQGSLNIQYF.

The CDR3 region has the DNA TGTGCCACCAGTGATTTCAGGGCAGGGGCCGAGCAGTACTTC. It encodes CATSDFRAGAEQYF. The rearrangement links TRBV24-1 to TRBJ2-7; TRBD1 might be the D (6 bases). The germline gives CDR1 KGHDR, CDR2 SFDVKD. The V and J ends lost 1 base and 6 bases respectively, with 12 bases between them. The CDR3 consists of 14 residues.

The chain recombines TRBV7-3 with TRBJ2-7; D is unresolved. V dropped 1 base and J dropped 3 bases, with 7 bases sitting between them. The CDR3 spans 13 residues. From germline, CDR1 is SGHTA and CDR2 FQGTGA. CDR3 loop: CASSLMTGYEQYF. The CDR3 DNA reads TGTGCCAGCAGCTTAATGACTGGCTACGAGCAGTACTTC.

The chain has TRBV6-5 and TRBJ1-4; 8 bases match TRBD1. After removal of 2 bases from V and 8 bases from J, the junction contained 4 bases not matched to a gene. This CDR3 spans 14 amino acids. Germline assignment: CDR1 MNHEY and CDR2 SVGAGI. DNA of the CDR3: TGTGCCAGCAGTTACCAGGGGGCAAACGAAAAACTGTTTTTT. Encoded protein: CASSYQGANEKLFF.

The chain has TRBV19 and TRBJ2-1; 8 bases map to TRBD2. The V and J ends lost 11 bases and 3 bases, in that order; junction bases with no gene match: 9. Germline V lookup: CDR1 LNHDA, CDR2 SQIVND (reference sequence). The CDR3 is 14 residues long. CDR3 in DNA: TGTGCCGGAAAAAAGCGGGAGTACTACAATGAGCAGTTCTTC. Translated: CAGKKREYYNEQFF.

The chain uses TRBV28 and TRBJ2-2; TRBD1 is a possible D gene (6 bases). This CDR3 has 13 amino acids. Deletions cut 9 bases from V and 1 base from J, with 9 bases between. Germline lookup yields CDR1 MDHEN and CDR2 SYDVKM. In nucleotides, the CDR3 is TGTGCCAGTAAGACAGGGAACACCGGGGAGCTGTTTTTT. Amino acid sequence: CASKTGNTGELFF.

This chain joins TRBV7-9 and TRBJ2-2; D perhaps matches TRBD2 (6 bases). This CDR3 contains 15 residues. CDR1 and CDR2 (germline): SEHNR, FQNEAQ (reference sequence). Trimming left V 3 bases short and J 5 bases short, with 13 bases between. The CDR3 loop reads CASSFPGARTGELFF. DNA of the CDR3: TGTGCCAGCAGCTTCCCGGGAGCTAGGACCGGGGAGCTGTTTTTT.

The CDR3 region is CASSIDPRRNTEAFF. DNA for the CDR3: TGTGCCAGTAGTATAGATCCCCGGAGGAACACTGAAGCTTTCTTT. The J gene is TRBJ1-1, the V gene TRBV19; D unclear. Trimming shortened V by 0 bases and J by 1 base, and 9 bases separated the two germline ends. The V gene's germline CDR1 is LNHDA and CDR2 SQIVND (reference sequence). CDR3 length: 15 residues. The full variable domain, completed using reference TRBV19 and TRBJ1-1, is DGGITQSPKYLFRKEGQNVTLSCEQNLNHDAMYWYRQDPGQGLRLIYYSQIVNDFQKGDIAEGYSVSREKKESFPLTVTSAQKNPTAFYLCASSIDPRRNTEAFFGQGTRLTVV.

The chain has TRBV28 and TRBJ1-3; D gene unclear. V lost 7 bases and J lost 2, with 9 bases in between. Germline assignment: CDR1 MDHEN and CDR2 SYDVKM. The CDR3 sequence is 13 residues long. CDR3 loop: CASTTNPGNTIYF. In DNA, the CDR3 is TGTGCCAGCACTACGAACCCTGGAAACACCATATATTTT. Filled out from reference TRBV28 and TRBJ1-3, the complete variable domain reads DVKVTQSSRYLVKRTGEKVFLECVQDMDHENMFWYRQDPGLGLRLIYFSYDVKMKEKGDIPEGYSVSREKKERFSLILESASTNQTSMYLCASTTNPGNTIYFGEGSWLTVV.

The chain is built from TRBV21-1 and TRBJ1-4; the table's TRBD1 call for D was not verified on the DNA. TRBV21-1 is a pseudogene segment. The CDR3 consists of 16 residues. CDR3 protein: CASSRIPRQRREKLFF. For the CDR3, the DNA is TGTGCCAGCAGCCGAATCCCGCGACAGCGACGTGAAAAACTGTTTTTT.

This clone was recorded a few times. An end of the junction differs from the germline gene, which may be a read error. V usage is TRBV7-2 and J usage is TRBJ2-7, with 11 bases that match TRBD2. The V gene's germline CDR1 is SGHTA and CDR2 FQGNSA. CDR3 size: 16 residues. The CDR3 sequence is CASSLAGGPSSYEQYF. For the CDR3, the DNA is TGTGCCAGCAGCCTAGCGGGAGGCCCGAGCTCCTACGAGCAGTACTTC.

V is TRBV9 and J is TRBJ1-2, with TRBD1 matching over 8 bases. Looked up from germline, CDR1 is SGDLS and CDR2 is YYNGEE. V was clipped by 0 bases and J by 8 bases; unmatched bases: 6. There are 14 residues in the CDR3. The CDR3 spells CASSVVGQGDGYTF. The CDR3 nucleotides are TGTGCCAGCAGCGTAGTAGGACAGGGTGACGGCTACACCTTC.

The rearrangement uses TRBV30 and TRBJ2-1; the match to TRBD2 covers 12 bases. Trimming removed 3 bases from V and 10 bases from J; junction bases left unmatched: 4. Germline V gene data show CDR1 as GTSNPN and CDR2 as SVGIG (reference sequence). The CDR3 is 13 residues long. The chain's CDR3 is CAWSGLAGKEQFF. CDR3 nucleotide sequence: TGTGCCTGGAGCGGACTAGCGGGGAAGGAGCAGTTCTTC.